A selection of T cell receptor beta chains follows, all from one sample in a study of regulatory T cells in long-lasting Graves disease. TCRdb re-analysed the multiplex PCR reads in MiXCR, keeping a single row per CDR3 protein. The table has some 410,000 distinct CDR3 sequences, about a sixth seen once. This sample was shared with a second study, whose subject was T cells in Graves' hyperthyroidism and ophthalmopathy.

The input for sequencing was peripheral blood mononuclear cells (PBMCs), taken at new diagnosis, from a patient treated with antithyroid drugs. The receptors shown here come from a woman in her 30s with Graves disease. Both conserved end residues are part of each CDR3. D genes are given only for firm matches. Clone size appears in some rows only: once, few, many, or a class for an expanded clone.

V: TRBV12-3/TRBV12-4; J: TRBJ1-6; D: TRBD1; size: NA; CDR3: CASSPTGANSPLHF; DNA: TGTGCCAGCAGTCCTACAGGGGCTAATTCACCCCTCCACTTT
V: TRBV28; J: TRBJ2-7; D: NA; size: many; CDR3: CASSPGPKGSRYEQYF; DNA: TGTGCCAGCAGCCCCGGGCCAAAGGGGTCCCGCTACGAGCAGTACTTC
V: TRBV7-9; J: TRBJ2-3; D: NA; size: NA; CDR3: CASSSGVERPPRDTQYF; DNA: TGTGCCAGCAGCTCGGGGGTGGAGCGGCCGCCCAGAGATACGCAGTATTTT
V: TRBV27; J: TRBJ1-2; D: TRBD1; size: many; CDR3: CASKESATGAPHGYTF; DNA: TGTGCCAGTAAGGAGTCTGCCACAGGGGCCCCTCATGGCTACACCTTC
V: TRBV28; J: TRBJ2-7; D: TRBD1; size: many; CDR3: CASSLGTALPYEQYF; DNA: TGTGCCAGCAGTTTAGGGACAGCTCTACCCTACGAGCAGTACTTC
V: TRBV4-1; J: TRBJ2-7; D: TRBD1; size: NA; CDR3: CASSTRRGGTNEQYF; DNA: TGCGCCAGCAGCACCCGTCGAGGGGGCACCAACGAGCAGTACTTC
V: TRBV24-1; J: TRBJ2-1; D: NA; size: NA; CDR3: CATSAEAMGSYNEQFF; DNA: TGTGCCACCAGTGCAGAGGCTATGGGCTCCTACAATGAGCAGTTCTTC
V: TRBV18; J: TRBJ2-1; D: NA; size: many; CDR3: CASSRASSRDEQFF; DNA: TGTGCCAGCTCACGGGCTAGCAGCCGGGATGAGCAGTTCTTC
V: TRBV6-1; J: TRBJ2-7; D: NA; size: many; CDR3: CASSDRDTSYEQYF; DNA: TGTGCCAGCAGTGATCGGGACACCTCCTACGAGCAGTACTTC
V: TRBV7-9; J: TRBJ1-1; D: NA; size: many; CDR3: CASRLTLNTEAFF; DNA: TGTGCCAGCAGACTAACACTGAACACTGAAGCTTTCTTT
V: TRBV27; J: TRBJ2-3; D: TRBD2; size: many; CDR3: CASSLLRLAGLTDTQYF; DNA: TGTGCCAGCAGTTTATTACGACTAGCGGGTTTAACAGATACGCAGTATTTT
V: TRBV19; J: TRBJ1-4; D: NA; size: few; CDR3: CASTSAQREKLFF; DNA: TGTGCCAGTACATCGGCGCAAAGGGAAAAACTGTTTTTT
V: TRBV29-1; J: TRBJ1-1; D: TRBD1; size: few; CDR3: CSVSPDRPLQAFF; DNA: TGCAGCGTCTCCCCGGACAGGCCCCTTCAAGCTTTCTTT
V: TRBV5-1; J: TRBJ2-1; D: TRBD2; size: NA; CDR3: CASSEGTSGINEQFF; DNA: TGCGCCAGCAGCGAAGGGACTAGCGGGATCAATGAGCAGTTCTTC
V: TRBV29-1; J: TRBJ2-3; D: NA; size: NA; CDR3: CSVEKARYTQYF; DNA: TGCAGCGTTGAAAAGGCTAGATATACGCAGTATTTT
V: TRBV18; J: TRBJ2-7; D: TRBD1; size: NA; CDR3: CASSRDRVVYEQYF; DNA: TGTGCCAGCTCACGGGACAGGGTCGTCTACGAGCAGTACTTC
V: TRBV2; J: TRBJ1-1; D: NA; size: many; CDR3: CASSDETLNLAEAFF; DNA: TGTGCCAGCAGTGATGAGACGCTTAATTTAGCTGAAGCTTTCTTT
V: TRBV19; J: TRBJ1-1; D: NA; size: NA; CDR3: CASSISSSDTNTEAFF; DNA: TGTGCCAGTAGTATAAGTAGTTCCGACACGAACACTGAAGCTTTCTTT
V: TRBV7-2; J: TRBJ2-1; D: NA; size: many; CDR3: CASSSRGRGVQGEQFF; DNA: TGTGCCAGCAGCTCCCGGGGGCGGGGCGTACAGGGTGAGCAGTTCTTC
V: TRBV27; J: TRBJ2-7; D: NA; size: many; CDR3: CASRSMGTYEQYF; DNA: TGTGCCAGCAGGTCCATGGGGACCTACGAGCAGTACTTC
V: TRBV20-1; J: TRBJ2-7; D: TRBD2; size: many; CDR3: CSARSSGSSYEQYF; DNA: TGCAGTGCTAGATCTAGCGGGAGCTCCTACGAGCAGTACTTC
V: TRBV30; J: TRBJ2-5; D: TRBD1; size: many; CDR3: CAWSKRTGGGETQYF; DNA: TGTGCCTGGAGTAAACGGACAGGGGGGGGAGAGACCCAGTACTTC
V: TRBV6-1; J: TRBJ2-5; D: TRBD1; size: NA; CDR3: CACSRGQGRETQYF; DNA: TGTGCCTGCAGCCGGGGACAGGGTAGGGAGACCCAGTACTTC
V: TRBV20-1; J: TRBJ2-3; D: TRBD2; size: few; CDR3: CSAQTGLATSTDTQYF; DNA: TGCAGTGCCCAAACTGGACTAGCGACCAGCACAGATACGCAGTATTTT
V: TRBV13; J: TRBJ1-2; D: NA; size: many; CDR3: CASSLEGTYGYTF; DNA: TGTGCCAGCAGCTTAGAGGGGACCTATGGCTACACCTTC
V: TRBV10-1; J: TRBJ2-2; D: TRBD1; size: NA; CDR3: CASSGQGGELFF; DNA: TGCGCCAGCAGTGGACAGGGCGGGGAGCTGTTTTTT